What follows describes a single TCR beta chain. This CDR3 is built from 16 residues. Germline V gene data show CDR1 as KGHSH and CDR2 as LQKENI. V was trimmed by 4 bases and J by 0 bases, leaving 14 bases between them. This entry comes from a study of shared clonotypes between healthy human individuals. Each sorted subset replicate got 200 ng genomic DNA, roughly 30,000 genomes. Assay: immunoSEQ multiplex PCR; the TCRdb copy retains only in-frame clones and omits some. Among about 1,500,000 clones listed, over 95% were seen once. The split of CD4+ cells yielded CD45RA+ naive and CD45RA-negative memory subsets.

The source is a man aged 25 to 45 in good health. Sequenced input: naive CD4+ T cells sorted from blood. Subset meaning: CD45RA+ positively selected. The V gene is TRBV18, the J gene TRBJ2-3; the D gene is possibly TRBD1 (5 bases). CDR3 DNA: TGTGCCAGCTCACGACTGACAGTCACTAGCACAGATACGCAGTATTTT. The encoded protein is CASSRLTVTSTDTQYF.